This paragraph reports one TCR beta chain. Original handling: Amplification from reference gene primers served as the basis for estimated nucleated cell counts. The repertoire was sequenced with immunoSEQ multiplex PCR; TCRdb's copy has only in-frame clones and lacks some. That table supplies the V and J calls and clone size; D and trimming were determined from the DNA. The table lists around 200,000 clones, around 80% of them singletons, with approximately 15% in the top ten. Germline CDR1 reads LNHDA; CDR2 reads SQIVND (reference sequence). Trimming shortened V by 7 bases and J by 2 bases, and 11 bases separated the two germline ends. The CDR3 has 13 residues. This record belongs to a study of blood T cell repertoires in COVID-19. Study as a whole: The origin of the acute and convalescent COVID-19 samples was the United States, Italy and Spain. T cells, B-cell-depleted T cells, or PBMCs provided the cDNA or gDNA that served as material.

This chain links TRBV19 with TRBJ1-1, with D possibly matching TRBD1 (5 bases). Source material: peripheral blood. The clonotype originates from a man aged 30 to 39 with active or convalescent COVID-19. The CDR3 sequence: CASNYGGNTEAFF. The CDR3 bases are TGTGCCAGTAATTACGGGGGTAACACTGAAGCTTTCTTT.